Sequencing of this T cell receptor (beta chain) was carried out in a study of T cells after somatic rescue of genetic block. Only in-frame clones appear in the TCRdb table, and some are missing; sequencing was by immunoSEQ multiplex PCR. Altogether under 150,000 clones are present, about nine tenths being singletons, with the ten largest covering more than 1.4%. This clone was observed a single time. CDR3 length: 15 amino acids. Germline assignment: CDR1 GTSNPN and CDR2 SVGIG (reference sequence). Trimming removed 3 bases from V and 4 bases from J, with 16 bases in between. The sample consisted of peripheral blood mononuclear cells (PBMCs). The chain is built from TRBV30 and TRBJ2-1; D is unresolved. The receptor comes from a young woman. The CDR3 loop is CAWRSTPERYNEQFF. The CDR3 DNA reads TGTGCCTGGAGGTCGACACCCGAAAGATACAATGAGCAGTTCTTC. The full variable domain, its missing parts supplied by reference TRBV30 and TRBJ2-1, is SQTIHQWPATLVQPVGSPLSLECTVEGTSNPNLYWYRQAAGRGLQLLFYSVGIGQISSEVPQNLSASRPQDRQFILSSKKLLLSDSGFYLCAWRSTPERYNEQFFGPGTRLTVL.